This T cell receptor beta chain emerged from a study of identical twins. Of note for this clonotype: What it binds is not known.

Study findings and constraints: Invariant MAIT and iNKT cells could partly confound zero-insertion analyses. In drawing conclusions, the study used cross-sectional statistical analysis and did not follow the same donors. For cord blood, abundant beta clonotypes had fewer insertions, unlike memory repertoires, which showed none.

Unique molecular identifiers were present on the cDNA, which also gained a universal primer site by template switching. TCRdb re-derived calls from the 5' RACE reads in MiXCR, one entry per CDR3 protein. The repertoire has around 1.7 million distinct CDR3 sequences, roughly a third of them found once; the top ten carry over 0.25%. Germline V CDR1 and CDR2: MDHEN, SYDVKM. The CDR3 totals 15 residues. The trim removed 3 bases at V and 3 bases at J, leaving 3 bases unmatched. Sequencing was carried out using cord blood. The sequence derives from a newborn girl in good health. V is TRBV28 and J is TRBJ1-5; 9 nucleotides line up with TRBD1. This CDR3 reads CASSFGDRVNQPQHF. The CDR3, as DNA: TGTGCCAGCAGTTTCGGGGACAGGGTCAATCAGCCCCAGCATTTT.